The present entry profiles one T cell receptor (beta chain) with its context. This clonotype was recorded many times. No cognate antigen has been identified for it. One base away there is no much larger clone; base qualities are not given. The sample originates from a study of T-cell reconstitution after alpha-beta-depleted transplantation in children (dated by TCRdb to 2016 to 2017). With regard to the full study: Using TCR repertoire profiling, the study quantitatively followed how T-cell immune reconstitution unfolded in children after TCRalphabeta/CD19-depleted allogeneic hematopoietic cell transplantation.

Per the germline V gene, MRHNA is the CDR1 and SNTAGT is the CDR2. At the junction V is shortened by 0 bases and J by 6 bases; bases outside the gene matches: 8. Reading from cysteine to phenylalanine, the CDR3 counts 16 amino acids. Just CDR3 DNA is preserved here, 48 bases in frame from base 1. Library construction relied on PCR. This sample was sequenced with an Illumina HiSeq 2500. Molecular barcoding was employed in the preparation of TCR libraries, with unique molecular identifiers being used to normalize TCRbeta repertoire quantification. The public reads were run again by TCRdb, first through fastp at Q25 and then through MiXCR, and only productive beta chains were kept. CDR3 protein duplicates are merged, each entry listing the most common genes and DNA. The sample yields roughly 400,000 distinct CDR3 sequences; roughly 20% were counted once. Together, the top ten hold about 3.8% of the sample.

The specimen comprised PBMCs from the stem cell graft donor, sampled from the stem cell graft. This clonotype originated in a human donor who donated a stem cell graft to a child with acute myeloid leukemia. The chain was built from TRBV6-4 and TRBJ2-1, and 7 junctional nucleotides match TRBD2. The DNA sequence is as follows: TGTGCCAGCAGTGACTCGATTACTAGCGATCGCAATGAGCAGTTCTTC. Its translation reads: CASSDSITSDRNEQFF.